This T cell receptor (beta chain) came from a study of OX40 agonist ivuxolimab in advanced cancers. Overall study: Patients with hepatocellular carcinoma, melanoma, renal cell or head and neck cancer made up the dose-escalation patients. Of mixed ages from roughly 23 to 80 and averaging about 60 years, the group was around 78% male.

Study-wide points: Some of the nonresponding patients also showed low levels of normalized T-cell clonal expansion.

This clone was counted only a few times. Its target is unknown. TCRdb's copy holds only in-frame clones and misses some; the assay was immunoSEQ multiplex PCR. The repertoire holds about 55,000 clones, with about 86% as singletons. In germline, CDR1 is MNHEY, CDR2 SVGAGI. This CDR3 is built from 16 residues. V dropped 2 bases and J dropped 0 bases, with 13 bases sitting between them. Excluded were patients having autoimmune disease history or systemic immunosuppression. The sample consisted of CD4+ or CD8+ T cells sorted from blood, taken in a trial of the OX40 agonist ivuxolimab. The source is an adult with an advanced solid tumor such as melanoma, head and neck, liver or kidney cancer. V and J are TRBV6-5 and TRBJ1-1; D call uncertain. The CDR3 region has the DNA TGTGCCAGCAGTTACACACACCGTACACTGAACACTGAAGCTTTCTTT. Translated, it gives CASSYTHRTLNTEAFF.